The 10 T cell receptor beta chains below were found in one sample sequenced in a study of cytomegalovirus exposure and HLA in healthy donors. Researchers ran the PCR with 60 Vbeta and 13 Jbeta primers. The table came from immunoSEQ multiplex PCR; TCRdb's copy has only in-frame clones and leaves some out. The sample holds 100,000 to 150,000 clones, around four fifths seen once. The sample consisted of PBMCs. All receptors derive from a man younger than 35 in good health and CMV-seropositive.

This clone came up once. Other DNA sequences in the same sample also yield this CDR3. The chain links TRBV13 to TRBJ2-7; no reliable D call. The CDR3 has 12 residues. Germline CDR1 is PRHDT and CDR2 is FYEKMQ (reference sequence). Trimming pared 0 bases from V and 6 bases from J, leaving 6 bases between. The chain's CDR3 is CASSLGSGEQYF. For the CDR3, the DNA is TGTGCCAGCAGCTTAGGATCGGGCGAGCAGTACTTC.

The gene calls are TRBV5-8 and TRBJ2-6; no firm D call. The CDR3 loop spans 15 amino acids. The germline V gene has CDR1 SGHTS and CDR2 YDEGEE. The V end lost 2 bases, the J end lost 0 bases, and 6 bases lay between the germline ends. In DNA form, the CDR3 reads TGTGCCAGCAGCTTTATGAGCTCTGGGGCCAACGTCCTGACTTTC. It encodes CASSFMSSGANVLTF. Full variable domain (rest looked up from reference TRBV5-8 and TRBJ2-6): EAGVTQSPTHLIKTRGQQATLRCSPISGHTSVYWYQQALGLGLQFLLWYDEGEERNRGNFPPRFSGRQFPNYSSELNVNALELEDSALYLCASSFMSSGANVLTFGAGSRLTVL.

The rearrangement joins TRBV7-9 to TRBJ2-7; the match to TRBD1 covers 9 bases. The germline V gene has CDR1 SEHNR and CDR2 FQNEAQ (reference sequence). The CDR3 loop spans 16 amino acids. The J segment lost 1 base and the V segment lost 3 bases, leaving 7 bases of the junction unmatched. The CDR3 reads CASSFPGQGESYEQYF. CDR3 nucleotides: TGTGCCAGCAGCTTTCCGGGACAGGGTGAATCCTACGAGCAGTACTTC.

This rearrangement joins TRBV27 to TRBJ1-2; D call uncertain. Germline values: CDR1 MNHEY, CDR2 SMNVEV (reference sequence). The CDR3 contains 15 residues. V was clipped by 2 bases and J by 0 bases, with 10 bases between them. Here the CDR3 DNA reads TGTGCCAGCAGTTTAGGCGGCCCCTCTAACTATGGCTACACCTTC. It translates to CASSLGGPSNYGYTF.

CDR3 DNA sequence: TGTGCCAGCAGTGAAAGTAGCGGGGTGGGAGAGACCCAGTACTTC. Protein: CASSESSGVGETQYF. The J gene is TRBJ2-5, the V gene TRBV2, with 8 bases that match TRBD2. This CDR3 contains 15 residues. Germline assignment: CDR1 SNHLY and CDR2 FYNNEI. Unmatched junction bases numbered 6, after V lost 2 bases and J lost 4 bases. The complete variable domain, with remaining parts taken from reference TRBV2 and TRBJ2-5, reads EPEVTQTPSHQVTQMGQEVILRCVPISNHLYFYWYRQILGQKVEFLVSFYNNEISEKSEIFDDQFSVERPDGSNFTLKIRSTKLEDSAMYFCASSESSGVGETQYFGPGTRLLVL.

The gene calls are TRBV6-5 and TRBJ2-7; 7 nucleotides align to TRBD2. V lost 7 bases, J lost 0 bases, and 6 bases stayed unmatched. Germline V gene lookup returns CDR1 MNHEY and CDR2 SVGAGI. The CDR3 contains 14 residues. CDR3 nucleotide sequence: TGTGCCAGCACGGGGGGATCTATCTCCTACGAGCAGTACTTC. This sequence encodes CASTGGSISYEQYF.

The V call is TRBV13, the J call TRBJ2-5, with unresolved D. V dropped 2 bases and J dropped 4 bases, with 8 bases sitting between them. The CDR3 has 13 amino acids. Germline CDR1 reads PRHDT; CDR2 reads FYEKMQ (reference sequence). The CDR3 loop reads CASSLSLGETQYF. CDR3 nucleotide sequence: TGTGCCAGCAGCTTATCGCTAGGAGAGACCCAGTACTTC.

V is TRBV7-8 and J is TRBJ1-1; tentative D call: TRBD1 (5 bases). Per the germline V gene, CDR1 is SGHVS and CDR2 is FQNEAQ. The V end was cut by 0 bases, the J end by 6 bases, with 11 bases between. The CDR3 contains 14 residues. Here the CDR3 reads CASSLAGAFAEAFF. CDR3 in DNA: TGTGCCAGCAGCTTAGCAGGGGCGTTCGCTGAAGCTTTCTTT.

This clone was seen a single time. V is TRBV5-6 and J is TRBJ1-6, with unresolved D. Germline CDR1 SGHDT, CDR2 YYEEEE. The length of the CDR3 is 11 residues. Trimming stripped 4 bases from V and 10 bases from J, with 6 bases between. This CDR3 reads CASSDGSPLHF. Written as DNA, the CDR3 is TGTGCCAGCAGCGATGGCTCACCCCTCCACTTT.

The genes are TRBV7-6 and TRBJ1-6, with 7 positions matching TRBD1. The germline gives CDR1 SGHVS, CDR2 FNYEAQ. V lost 5 bases and J lost 13; bases outside the gene matches: 11. CDR3 length: 14 amino acids. The CDR3, as DNA: TGTGCCAGCAGCCTTCCGGGACAGCAAAGGCCCCTCCACTTT. It yields the protein CASSLPGQQRPLHF.